The following is a TCR beta chain sequence with its context. This table comes from immunoSEQ multiplex PCR, and its TCRdb copy is limited to in-frame clones, with some not included. Among under 150,000 clones listed, about 88% were seen once. This sample is part of a study of blood T cell repertoires in COVID-19. V lost 4 bases to trimming and J lost 4 bases, with 16 bases between them. Per germline, CDR1 SQVTM and CDR2 ANQGSEA. There are 14 residues in the CDR3. The receptor comes from a man aged 50 or older with active COVID-19. Sequencing was done on a sample of peripheral blood. The chain joins TRBV29-1 to TRBJ1-1, with a weak D call TRBD1 (6 bases). The CDR3 DNA reads as TGCAGCGTTGGTAGGGACATTGGGACCACTGAAGCTTTCTTT. Translated: CSVGRDIGTTEAFF.